The sample holds many counts of the clone carrying this T cell receptor beta chain. Samples came from axillary lymph nodes draining the breast cancer. TCRdb re-called the multiplex PCR reads with MiXCR, one entry per CDR3 protein. The data show around 300,000 distinct CDR3 sequences, with about 30% seen just once and roughly 1.1% held by the top ten. The data originate from a study of breast tumors, draining lymph nodes, adjacent tissues. The V gene's germline CDR1 is SNHLY and CDR2 FYNNEI. This CDR3 has 13 residues. The V end was cut by 6 bases, the J end by 5 bases, with 11 bases between. Sequencing was performed on axillary lymph node tissue. The chain combines TRBV2 with TRBJ2-1; a possible D gene is TRBD2 (5 bases). This receptor was identified in a female donor with breast cancer. Some clones in this sample may be carry-over from other donors' samples. The CDR3 DNA is TGTGCCAGCAGGCTAGCCGTTAACAATGAGCAGTTCTTC. Residues: CASRLAVNNEQFF. The whole variable domain, filled in from reference TRBV2 and TRBJ2-1, reads EPEVTQTPSHQVTQMGQEVILRCVPISNHLYFYWYRQILGQKVEFLVSFYNNEISEKSEIFDDQFSVERPDGSNFTLKIRSTKLEDSAMYFCASRLAVNNEQFFGPGTRLTVL.